The clone carrying this TCR beta chain was counted a single time. Other DNA variants within this sample encode the same CDR3. The record originates from a study of T cell changes during pregnancy in multiple sclerosis. Per the germline V gene, CDR1 is SEHNR and CDR2 is FQNEAQ (reference sequence). The V and J ends lost 1 base and 1 base respectively, with 7 bases between them. The CDR3 is 14 residues long. Profiled with immunoSEQ multiplex PCR; TCRdb holds only in-frame clones, not every one. The sample contains around 62,000 clones, 80% to 90% of which appear only once. The chain is built from TRBV7-9 and TRBJ2-5; TRBD1 is a possible D gene (6 bases). The sequence was collected from a female donor with multiple sclerosis, enrolled in a pregnancy study. Sequencing used peripheral blood, obtained in the first trimester of pregnancy. This CDR3 reads CASSLVQGQETQYF. CDR3 DNA sequence: TGTGCCAGCAGCTTAGTACAGGGCCAAGAGACCCAGTACTTC.